The rows below give T cell receptor beta chains drawn from one sample of a study of blood T cells in healthy people across ages. TCRdb passed the 5' RACE reads through MiXCR, listing each CDR3 protein once. The repertoire includes 910,000 or so distinct CDR3 sequences, roughly 47% of them detected once, and around a fifth sits in the top ten. The sequencing input was blood. Receptor source: a woman aged 60-75 years in good health. The CDR3 runs from the conserved cysteine through the conserved F or W. The D gene is left open where the match is weak. Only part of the rows carry a size: once, few, many, or a class if the clone is expanded.

D gene	V gene	J gene	clone size	CDR3 DNA	CDR3 protein
NA	TRBV12-3/TRBV12-4	TRBJ2-5	few	TGTGCCAGCAGTTTGACTCGAAAAGAGACCCAGTACTTC	CASSLTRKETQYF
NA	TRBV7-8	TRBJ2-4	many	TGTGCCAGCAGCTTGCCCCGTGGGGGGATCGGGAAAAACATTCAGTACTTC	CASSLPRGGIGKNIQYF
NA	TRBV4-1	TRBJ1-5	NA	TGCGCCAGCAGCCCGTTTTCTAGCAATCAGCCCCAGCATTTT	CASSPFSSNQPQHF
TRBD2	TRBV7-2	TRBJ2-7	few	TGTGCCAGCAGACCCCGGGTAGCGGGAGTCCACGAGCAGTACTTC	CASRPRVAGVHEQYF
TRBD2	TRBV5-6	TRBJ2-7	NA	TGTGCCAGCAGCTCGCACCGACTAGCGGACAGCTCCTACGAGCAGTACTTC	CASSSHRLADSSYEQYF
NA	TRBV5-1	TRBJ2-1	NA	TGCGCCAGCAGCCAAAATAGGTTGTACAATGAGCAGTTCTTC	CASSQNRLYNEQFF
TRBD1	TRBV7-9	TRBJ2-1	NA	TGTGTCAGCAGCTCCGGGGACAGGAGCAATGAGCAGTTCTTC	CVSSSGDRSNEQFF
NA	TRBV6-1	TRBJ2-7	NA	TGTGCCAGCAGCGCTACGACAGGGAGGTACGAGCAGTACTTC	CASSATTGRYEQYF
TRBD2	TRBV7-9	TRBJ2-1	few	TGTGCCAGCAGAGTTTTGAAGCGGGAGCTCGTAGATGAGCAGTTCTTC	CASRVLKRELVDEQFF
NA	TRBV27	TRBJ2-1	NA	TGTGCCAGCACGATTGGCAATGAGCAGTTCTTC	CASTIGNEQFF